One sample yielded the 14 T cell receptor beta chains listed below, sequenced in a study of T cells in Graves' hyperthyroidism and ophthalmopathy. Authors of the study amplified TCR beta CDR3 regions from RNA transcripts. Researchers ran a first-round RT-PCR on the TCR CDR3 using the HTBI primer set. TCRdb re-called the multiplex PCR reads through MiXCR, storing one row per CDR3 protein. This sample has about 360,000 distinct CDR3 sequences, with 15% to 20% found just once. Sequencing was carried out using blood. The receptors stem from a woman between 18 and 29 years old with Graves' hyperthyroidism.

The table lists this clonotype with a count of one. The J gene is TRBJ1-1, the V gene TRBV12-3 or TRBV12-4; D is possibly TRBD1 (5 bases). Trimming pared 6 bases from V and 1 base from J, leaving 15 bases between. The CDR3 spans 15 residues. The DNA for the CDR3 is TGTGCCAGCAGCCCTGTCGGGGCCTCGAACACTGAAGCTTTCTTT. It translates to CASSPVGASNTEAFF.

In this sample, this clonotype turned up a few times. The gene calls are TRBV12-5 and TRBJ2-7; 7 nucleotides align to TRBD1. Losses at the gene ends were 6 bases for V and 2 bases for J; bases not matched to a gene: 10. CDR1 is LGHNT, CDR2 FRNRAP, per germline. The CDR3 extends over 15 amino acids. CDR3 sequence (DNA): TGTGCTAGTGGACGAAACAGGGGAAATGCCTACGAGCAGTACTTC. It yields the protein CASGRNRGNAYEQYF.

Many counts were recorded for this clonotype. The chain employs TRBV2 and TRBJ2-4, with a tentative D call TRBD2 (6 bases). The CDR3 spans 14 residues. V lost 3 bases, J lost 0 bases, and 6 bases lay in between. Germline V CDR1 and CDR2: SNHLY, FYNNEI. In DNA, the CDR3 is TGTGCCAGCAGTGAGGAGGGAGCCAAAAACATTCAGTACTTC. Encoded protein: CASSEEGAKNIQYF.

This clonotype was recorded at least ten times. CDR3 residues: CSARDSPADGYTF. DNA of the CDR3: TGCAGTGCTAGAGATTCCCCAGCCGATGGCTACACCTTC. The chain joins TRBV20-1 to TRBJ1-2; no definite D call. V shed 0 bases and J shed 6 bases, with 11 bases lying between them. The CDR3 length is 13 residues. The germline V gene encodes CDR1 DFQATT and CDR2 SNEGSKA (reference sequence).

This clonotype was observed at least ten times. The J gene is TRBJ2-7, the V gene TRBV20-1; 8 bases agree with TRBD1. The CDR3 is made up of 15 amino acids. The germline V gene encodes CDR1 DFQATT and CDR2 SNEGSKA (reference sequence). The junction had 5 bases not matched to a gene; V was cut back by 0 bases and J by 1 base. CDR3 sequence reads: CSARDWRTGSYEQYF. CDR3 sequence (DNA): TGCAGTGCTAGAGATTGGAGGACAGGGTCCTACGAGCAGTACTTC.

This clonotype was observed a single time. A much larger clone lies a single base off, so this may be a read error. CDR3 DNA: TGTGCCAGCAGCCTGGGACAGGGTTTAGCCGGGGAGCTGTTTTTT. Translated, it gives CASSLGQGLAGELFF. V gene TRBV9 combines with J gene TRBJ2-2; TRBD1 matches 9 bases. The CDR3 runs to 15 residues. Losses at the gene ends were 4 bases for V and 6 bases for J; bases not matched to a gene: 7. Looked up from germline, CDR1 is SGDLS and CDR2 is YYNGEE.

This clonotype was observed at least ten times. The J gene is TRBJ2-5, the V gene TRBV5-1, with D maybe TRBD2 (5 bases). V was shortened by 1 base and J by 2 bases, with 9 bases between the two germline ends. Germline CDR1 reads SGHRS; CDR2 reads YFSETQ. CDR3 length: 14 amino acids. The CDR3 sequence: CASSLNPGQETQYF. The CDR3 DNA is TGCGCCAGCAGCTTGAATCCGGGACAAGAGACCCAGTACTTC.

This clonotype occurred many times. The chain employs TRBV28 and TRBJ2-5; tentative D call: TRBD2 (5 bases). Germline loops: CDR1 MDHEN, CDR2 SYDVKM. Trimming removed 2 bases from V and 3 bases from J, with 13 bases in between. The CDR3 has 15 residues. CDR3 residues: CASSLVEGTEETQYF. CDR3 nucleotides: TGTGCCAGCAGTTTAGTCGAGGGTACGGAAGAGACCCAGTACTTC. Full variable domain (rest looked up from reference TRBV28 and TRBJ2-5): DVKVTQSSRYLVKRTGEKVFLECVQDMDHENMFWYRQDPGLGLRLIYFSYDVKMKEKGDIPEGYSVSREKKERFSLILESASTNQTSMYLCASSLVEGTEETQYFGPGTRLLVL.

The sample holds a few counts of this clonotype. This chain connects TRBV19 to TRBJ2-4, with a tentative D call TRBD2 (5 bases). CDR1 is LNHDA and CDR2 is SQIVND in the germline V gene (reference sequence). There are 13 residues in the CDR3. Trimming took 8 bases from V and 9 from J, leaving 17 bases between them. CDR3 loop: CASWGEDQGIQYF. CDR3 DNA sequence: TGTGCCAGTTGGGGAGAGGATCAAGGCATTCAGTACTTC.

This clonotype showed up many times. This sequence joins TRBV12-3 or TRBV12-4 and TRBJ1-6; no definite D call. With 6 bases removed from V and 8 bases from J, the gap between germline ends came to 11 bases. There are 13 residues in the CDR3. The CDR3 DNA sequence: TGTGCCAGCAGCCCCGGGGTTGATTCACCCCTCCACTTT. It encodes CASSPGVDSPLHF.

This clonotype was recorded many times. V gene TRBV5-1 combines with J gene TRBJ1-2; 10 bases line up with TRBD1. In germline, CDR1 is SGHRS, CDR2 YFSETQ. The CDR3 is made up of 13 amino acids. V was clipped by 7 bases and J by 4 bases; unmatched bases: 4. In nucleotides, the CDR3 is TGCGCCAGCTCGGGACAGGGGAGCTATGGCTACACCTTC. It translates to CASSGQGSYGYTF.

CDR3 sequence (DNA): TGTGCCTGGGCAGGGGTGAACACTGAAGCTTTCTTT. Translated: CAWAGVNTEAFF. The J gene is TRBJ1-1, the V gene TRBV30, with D maybe TRBD1 (6 bases). The CDR3 is made up of 12 amino acids. The germline gives CDR1 GTSNPN, CDR2 SVGIG (reference sequence). Trimming took 5 bases from V and 0 from J, leaving 7 bases between them.

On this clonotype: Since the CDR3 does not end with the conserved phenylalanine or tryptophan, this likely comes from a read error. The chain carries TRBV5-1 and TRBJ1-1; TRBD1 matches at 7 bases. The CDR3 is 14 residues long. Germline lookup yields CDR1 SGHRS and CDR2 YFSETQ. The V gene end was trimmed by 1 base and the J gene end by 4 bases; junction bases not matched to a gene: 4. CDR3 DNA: TGCGCCAGCAGCTTGCGGACAGGCCGCACTGAAGCTTTCCTT. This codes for CASSLRTGRTEAFL.

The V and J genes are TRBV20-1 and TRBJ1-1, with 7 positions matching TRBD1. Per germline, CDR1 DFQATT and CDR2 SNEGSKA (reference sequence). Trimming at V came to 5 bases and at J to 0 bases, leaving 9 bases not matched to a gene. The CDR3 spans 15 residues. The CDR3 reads CSAPRDRAMNTEAFF. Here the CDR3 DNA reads TGCAGTGCTCCACGGGACAGAGCCATGAACACTGAAGCTTTCTTT.